A selection of T cell receptor beta chains follows, all from one sample in a study of T cell repertoires in cytomegalovirus infection. Via MiXCR, TCRdb re-called the reads, giving one row per CDR3 protein. The data contain roughly 320,000 distinct CDR3 sequences, over 7.5% of them singletons. The sequenced material came from PBMCs. These receptors were collected from a human donor in good health (CMV status not recorded). Some clones in this sample may be carry-over from other donors' samples. Each CDR3 is given with its conserved first and last residue. Fields, in order: clone size, J gene, D gene, V gene, CDR3 protein. The D gene is left open where the match is weak. Clone size is shown for a subset of rows, as once, few, many or a class of expanded clone.

>-|TRBJ1-2|-|TRBV27
CASSLSFTGHYGYTF
>-|TRBJ1-1|TRBD1|TRBV6-5
CASSTRTGDRAFF
>few|TRBJ2-7|-|TRBV4-2
CASSQLSGVLSYEQYF
>many|TRBJ1-2|-|TRBV7-2
CASSFGILSNYGYTF
>many|TRBJ2-5|TRBD2|TRBV7-8
CASGRDSGRPQETQYF
>few|TRBJ2-1|-|TRBV6-2/TRBV6-3
CASALASGNEQFF
>few|TRBJ1-5|-|TRBV12-3/TRBV12-4
CASSSGEGYSNQPQHF
>-|TRBJ2-7|-|TRBV6-1
CASSYRGNRDRRTYEQYF
>few|TRBJ2-7|-|TRBV7-9
CASSGLGANRYEQYF
>-|TRBJ1-1|TRBD1|TRBV20-1
CSASAGQFTEAFF
>-|TRBJ1-3|-|TRBV20-1
CSARFPGGGNTIYF
>-|TRBJ2-2|TRBD1|TRBV5-1
CASSLGSSQGATGELFF
>-|TRBJ1-5|TRBD1|TRBV24-1
CATQGRRNQPQHF
>few|TRBJ1-5|-|TRBV6-6
CASSYSRGAGGQPQHF
>few|TRBJ2-3|TRBD2|TRBV7-2
CASSGTSRADTQYF
>many|TRBJ1-1|-|TRBV4-1
CASSQGGSNTEAFF
>-|TRBJ1-2|TRBD1|TRBV28
CASHITGTAIYGYTF
>few|TRBJ1-2|-|TRBV2
CASRKGDLYGYTF
>-|TRBJ2-3|-|TRBV10-3
CAAQGPYGSDTQYF
>few|TRBJ2-2|-|TRBV5-4
CASSLAGSAELFF
>few|TRBJ1-2|-|TRBV18
CASSSPPTGGYTF
>few|TRBJ2-7|-|TRBV11-1
CASSLGGAPQYEQYF
>-|TRBJ1-2|-|TRBV20-1
CSARSFGEGSNYGYTF
>-|TRBJ1-1|TRBD1|TRBV24-1
CATSGQGPEAFF
>many|TRBJ2-7|-|TRBV7-9
CASSFVGDLYEQYF
>few|TRBJ2-7|-|TRBV20-1
CSARVSSYEQYF
>-|TRBJ1-5|-|TRBV7-2
CASSLESQPQHF
>many|TRBJ2-1|TRBD2|TRBV29-1
CSAIWTSAGLYEQFF
>many|TRBJ1-5|-|TRBV7-2
CASSLFGGDRGQHF
>many|TRBJ1-2|-|TRBV7-2
CASSLSTQGVGYTF
>many|TRBJ1-3|-|TRBV7-2
CASSSRLSGNTIYF
>few|TRBJ1-6|-|TRBV7-8
CASSLTAGRSPLHF
>-|TRBJ2-7|-|TRBV28
CASSPPPSYEQYF
>many|TRBJ2-1|TRBD2|TRBV6-2/TRBV6-3
CASSYPSSGEQFF
>-|TRBJ1-4|-|TRBV18
CASSPSAVWSEKLFF
>many|TRBJ2-4|TRBD1|TRBV28
CASSDRDRGLAKNIQYF
>many|TRBJ2-3|-|TRBV7-2
CASSLHPGSQYF
>few|TRBJ1-5|-|TRBV20-1
CSATSEQGNQPQHF
>-|TRBJ1-2|-|TRBV20-1
CSARDTGTGYTF
>-|TRBJ2-7|TRBD2|TRBV10-3
CAISESGLAQYF
>many|TRBJ1-6|-|TRBV7-2
CASSSPSGSNSPLHF
>-|TRBJ2-3|-|TRBV29-1
CSVEVLGSSTDTQYF
>many|TRBJ2-7|-|TRBV7-6
CASSVSLFGYEQYF
>-|TRBJ2-3|TRBD2|TRBV27
CASSLLAGVQDTQYF
>few|TRBJ2-7|-|TRBV12-5
CASGLMDYEQYF
>many|TRBJ1-6|-|TRBV6-6
CASSGGQDQNSPLHF
>once|TRBJ2-3|TRBD2|TRBV7-2
CASCGGLTDTQYF
>few|TRBJ2-3|-|TRBV19
CASWSGRPTDTQYF
>many|TRBJ2-5|-|TRBV7-9
CASSKISGAGGETQYF
>few|TRBJ2-1|TRBD1|TRBV7-2
CASKAQGVYNEQFF
>-|TRBJ1-5|TRBD1|TRBV6-8
CASSPDRSLSSLNQPQHF
>-|TRBJ2-3|TRBD1|TRBV6-8
CASSYSFQGAGTDTQYF
>many|TRBJ1-6|-|TRBV7-2
CASSFLRPNSGSPLHF